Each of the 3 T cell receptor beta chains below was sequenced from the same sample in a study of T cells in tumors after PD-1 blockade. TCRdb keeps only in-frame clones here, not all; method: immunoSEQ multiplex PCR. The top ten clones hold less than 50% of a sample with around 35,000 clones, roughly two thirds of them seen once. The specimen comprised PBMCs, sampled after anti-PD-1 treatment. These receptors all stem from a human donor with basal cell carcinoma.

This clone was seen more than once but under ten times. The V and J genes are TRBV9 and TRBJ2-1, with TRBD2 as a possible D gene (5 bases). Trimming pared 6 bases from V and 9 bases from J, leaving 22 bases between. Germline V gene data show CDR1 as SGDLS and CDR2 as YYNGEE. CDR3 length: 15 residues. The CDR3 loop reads CASTDGISDYSEQFF. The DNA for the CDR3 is TGTGCCAGCACGGACGGGATTTCGGATTATAGTGAGCAGTTCTTC.

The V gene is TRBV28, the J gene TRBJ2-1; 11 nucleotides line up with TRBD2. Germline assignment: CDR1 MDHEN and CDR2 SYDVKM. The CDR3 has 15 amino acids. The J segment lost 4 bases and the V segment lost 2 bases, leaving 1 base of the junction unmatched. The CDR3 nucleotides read TGTGCCAGCAGTTTAGTAGCGGGAGGGTACAATGAGCAGTTCTTC. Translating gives CASSLVAGGYNEQFF. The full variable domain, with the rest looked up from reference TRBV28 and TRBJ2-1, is DVKVTQSSRYLVKRTGEKVFLECVQDMDHENMFWYRQDPGLGLRLIYFSYDVKMKEKGDIPEGYSVSREKKERFSLILESASTNQTSMYLCASSLVAGGYNEQFFGPGTRLTVL.

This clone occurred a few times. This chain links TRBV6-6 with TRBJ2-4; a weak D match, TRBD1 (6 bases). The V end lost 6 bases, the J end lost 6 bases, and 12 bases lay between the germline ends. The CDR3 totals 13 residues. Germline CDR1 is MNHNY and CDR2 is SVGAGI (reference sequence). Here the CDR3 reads CASRETGLNIQYF. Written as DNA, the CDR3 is TGTGCCAGCAGGGAGACAGGCTTAAACATTCAGTACTTC.